This T cell receptor beta chain was documented in a study of blood T cell repertoires in COVID-19. Background on the study: The analysed material was cDNA or gDNA that came from T cells, B-cell-depleted T cells, or PBMCs.

Original analysis: How many nucleated cells were present was estimated from reference gene primer amplification. Sequencing used immunoSEQ multiplex PCR; TCRdb keeps in-frame clones, though not all of them. Clonal size and the V and J genes are those of that table, whereas D and trimming came from the DNA. The table shows 210,000 or so clones, with about 90% occurring only once. Concerning this clone itself: An end of the junction differs from the germline gene, which may be a read error.

Germline V gene data show CDR1 as SEHNR and CDR2 as FQNEAQ (reference sequence). This CDR3 comprises 15 residues. Residents of about 25 US areas, aged roughly 18 to 89 years, made up the participants. The genes are TRBV7-9 and TRBJ2-3; 10 positions agree with TRBD2. This TCR came from a woman in her thirties who had been exposed to COVID-19. The specimen was PBMCs or T cells enriched from blood (not recorded which). The CDR3 reads CASSLAGGSTDTQYF. The CDR3 nucleotides are TGTGCCAGCAGTTTAGCGGGGGGTAGCACAGATACGCAGTATTTT.